This T cell receptor (beta chain) was recovered during a study of T cells in Graves' hyperthyroidism and ophthalmopathy. It was RNA transcripts that yielded the amplified TCR beta CDR3 regions. First-round RT-PCR targeting the TCR CDR3 was performed with the HTBI primer set. TCRdb recomputed calls from the multiplex PCR reads with MiXCR, one row per CDR3 protein. Here the sample spans about 640,000 distinct CDR3 sequences, around 20% being singletons. Out of about 10 ml of fresh peripheral blood came the PBMCs. Germline loops: CDR1 SQVTM, CDR2 ANQGSEA. Deletions cut 5 bases from V and 3 bases from J, with 19 bases between. The CDR3 has 15 residues.

The receptor was derived from a young man with Graves' ophthalmopathy. The rearrangement uses TRBV29-1 and TRBJ1-2, with D possibly being TRBD1 (6 bases). Material for sequencing was blood. CDR3 in DNA: TGCAGCGTTCTCCTAGAGGGGAGGGGGGACTATGGCTACACCTTC. It is translated as CSVLLEGRGDYGYTF. Filled out from reference TRBV29-1 and TRBJ1-2, the complete variable domain reads SAVISQKPSRDICQRGTSLTIQCQVDSQVTMMFWYRQQPGQSLTLIATANQGSEATYESGFVIDKFPISRPNLTFSTLTVSNMSPEDSSIYLCSVLLEGRGDYGYTFGSGTRLTVV.